The rows below give T cell receptor beta chains drawn from one sample of a study of T cell clonotyping in hematopoietic cell transplantation. Sequencing was performed with immunoSEQ multiplex PCR; in TCRdb, only in-frame clones are kept and a portion is missing. The sample shows tens of thousands of clones, roughly 94% of them seen only once. The sample consisted of peripheral blood mononuclear cells, taken before stem cell transplant. These receptors came from a man aged 35 to 55 with chronic myeloid leukemia. Some clones in this sample may be carry-over from other donors' samples. Each CDR3 is given with its conserved first and last residue. D genes are given only for firm matches. Only some rows state a clone size, as once, few, many or a class for expanded clones.

J	size	V	D	CDR3	DNA
TRBJ1-1	-	TRBV30	TRBD1	CAWGQGARTEAFF	TGTGCCTGGGGACAGGGGGCACGAACTGAAGCTTTCTTT
TRBJ1-6	-	TRBV7-3	-	CASSRTAASPLHF	TGTGCCAGCAGCCGGACAGCGGCCTCACCCCTCCACTTT
TRBJ1-2	-	TRBV28	-	CASSLTGIGFGYTF	TGTGCCAGCAGTTTAACGGGGATTGGATTCGGCTACACCTTC
TRBJ1-1	-	TRBV4-2	TRBD1	CASSQRTGGDTEAFF	TGTGCCAGCAGCCAGAGGACAGGTGGAGACACTGAAGCTTTCTTT
TRBJ1-1	-	TRBV28	-	CASSVPRQEGKAFF	TGTGCCAGCAGCGTCCCCCGACAGGAGGGTAAAGCTTTCTTT
TRBJ1-5	-	TRBV19	-	CASSIAPDQPQHF	TGTGCCAGTAGTATAGCCCCCGATCAGCCCCAGCATTTT
TRBJ1-4	-	TRBV5-6	-	CASSLARAGEKLFF	TGTGCCAGCAGCCTGGCCAGGGCGGGGGAAAAACTGTTTTTT
TRBJ2-1	-	TRBV7-9	-	CASSVGSTYNEQFF	TGTGCCAGCAGTGTTGGTTCCACCTACAATGAGCAGTTCTTC
TRBJ2-7	-	TRBV30	-	CAWNYQSSYEQYF	TGTGCCTGGAATTATCAGAGTTCCTACGAGCAGTACTTC
TRBJ2-2	-	TRBV4-3	-	CASSQGGAVGELFF	TGCGCCAGCAGCCAAGGGGGGGCGGTCGGGGAGCTGTTTTTT
TRBJ1-5	few	TRBV5-1	-	CASSLAGSQPQHF	TGCGCCAGCAGCTTGGCGGGGAGTCAGCCCCAGCATTTT
TRBJ2-3	-	TRBV12-5	TRBD2	CASGLVGVAGATDTQYF	TGTGCTAGTGGTTTGGTAGGGGTAGCGGGGGCCACAGATACGCAGTATTTT
TRBJ2-2	-	TRBV7-8	TRBD1	CASSLMGQSTGELFF	TGTGCCAGCAGCTTGATGGGACAGAGCACCGGGGAGCTGTTTTTT
TRBJ2-1	-	TRBV29-1	-	CSVQTRNNEQFF	TGCAGCGTCCAGACCAGAAACAATGAGCAGTTCTTC
TRBJ2-4	once	TRBV5-6	TRBD1	CASSWDRLAKNIQYF	TGTGCCAGCAGCTGGGACAGACTAGCCAAAAACATTCAGTACTTC
TRBJ1-2	-	TRBV4-3	TRBD1	CASSRQTGGADYGYTF	TGCGCCAGCAGCCGTCAAACAGGGGGCGCAGACTATGGCTACACCTTC
TRBJ2-3	-	TRBV7-8	TRBD1	CASSRNRGAADTQYF	TGTGCCAGCAGCAGAAACAGGGGGGCGGCAGATACGCAGTATTTT
TRBJ2-1	-	TRBV6-6	TRBD2	CASRGGGAGFFNEQFF	TGTGCCAGCAGGGGCGGGGGGGCCGGGTTTTTCAATGAGCAGTTCTTC
TRBJ1-2	-	TRBV30	-	CAWKQGPGSYGYTF	TGTGCCTGGAAACAAGGCCCAGGGAGCTATGGCTACACCTTC
TRBJ1-2	-	TRBV6-4	TRBD1	CASSPDRGINYGYTF	TGTGCCAGCAGTCCCGACAGGGGAATTAACTATGGCTACACCTTC
TRBJ2-7	few	TRBV19	-	CASSNGHGPYEQYF	TGTGCCAGTAGTAACGGACACGGGCCCTACGAGCAGTACTTC
TRBJ2-2	-	TRBV5-1	TRBD1	CASSTFTGGALSAGELFF	TGCGCCAGCAGCACTTTTACAGGGGGCGCTTTAAGCGCCGGGGAGCTGTTTTTT
TRBJ1-3	-	TRBV18	-	CASSPRGIDSSGNTIYF	TGTGCCAGCTCACCACGAGGGATTGACTCATCTGGAAACACCATATATTTT
TRBJ2-7	-	TRBV5-8	-	CASSLLGGNYEQYF	TGTGCCAGCAGCCTCCTGGGCGGGAACTACGAGCAGTACTTC